One TCR beta chain is described in this entry. What it binds is unknown. This record comes from a study of molecular identifiers for immune sequencing clone quantification. The study's findings and limits: Whereas clones above 20 RNA copies held under 1% of naive-cell molecules, they held over 99% of effector molecules.

One entry per CDR3 protein, called by TCRdb with MiXCR from the PCR reads. The sample consists of about 330,000 distinct CDR3 sequences, over 20% of them appearing once. CDR1 and CDR2 (germline): SGHRS, YFSETQ. V lost 2 bases, J lost 2 bases, and 7 bases stayed unmatched. This CDR3 is built from 15 residues. This clonotype was obtained from a human donor in good health. Some libraries in this study had Jurkat cell RNA spiked in. The sample consisted of naive CD8+ T cells from blood, with Jurkat cell RNA spiked in. Described subset: FACS-sorted CD8+CD4-CCR7+CD45RA+ naive T cells. The J gene is TRBJ2-7, the V gene TRBV5-1, with 7 bases identical to TRBD1. CDR3 region: CASSFTSGGAYEQYF. As DNA, the CDR3 is TGCGCCAGCAGCTTTACGTCAGGGGGAGCCTACGAGCAGTACTTC.